Below, 21 T cell receptor beta chains from the same sample are listed, as sequenced in a study of T-cell reconstitution after alpha-beta-depleted transplantation in children. Unique molecular identifiers were used in preparing the TCRbeta library. TCRdb ran MiXCR on the PCR reads and lists one entry per CDR3 protein. The table lists 200,000 to 300,000 distinct CDR3 sequences, more than 20% of them singletons. This specimen consisted of PBMCs, obtained before TCRalphabeta/CD19-depleted stem cell transplant. The receptor source for this set is a girl aged 2 to 9 with Fanconi anemia, due to receive a stem cell transplant.

Only a few counts were recorded for this clonotype. The chain combines TRBV20-1 with TRBJ1-2, with 9 positions matching TRBD1. From germline, CDR1 is DFQATT and CDR2 SNEGSKA (reference sequence). The ends lost 6 bases at V and 5 bases at J; junction bases unmatched: 7. The CDR3 totals 13 residues. The CDR3 coding sequence is TGCAGTGCCCGGGACAGGGAGAGATATGGCTACACCTTC. Its translation: CSARDRERYGYTF.

This clonotype has a count of ten or more. This chain connects TRBV7-2 to TRBJ2-5; D is unclear. The CDR3 is 15 amino acids. With 1 base removed from V and 1 base from J, the gap between germline ends came to 10 bases. Germline V gene data show CDR1 as SGHTA and CDR2 as FQGNSA. The CDR3 is CASSLGPQLQETQYF. The CDR3 DNA follows: TGTGCCAGCAGCTTAGGCCCCCAGCTCCAAGAGACCCAGTACTTC.

This clonotype was detected only a few times. The chain links TRBV12-3 or TRBV12-4 to TRBJ2-5; D gene ambiguous. The CDR3 loop spans 11 amino acids. V gave up 6 bases and J gave up 6 bases, with 8 bases separating them. CDR3 DNA: TGTGCCAGCAGCCCTAAGCAGACCCAGTACTTC. Amino acid sequence: CASSPKQTQYF.

This clonotype was found many times. The rearrangement uses TRBV10-3 and TRBJ2-7; no clear D. V gave up 7 bases and J gave up 4 bases, with 17 bases separating them. The CDR3 loop spans 14 amino acids. Germline V gives CDR1 ENHRY, CDR2 SYGVKD. The CDR3 DNA follows: TGTGCCATCACTTTCGGACCCACTGGGTACGAGCAGTACTTC. It encodes CAITFGPTGYEQYF.

At least ten counts were recorded for this clonotype. The V call is TRBV7-2, the J call TRBJ2-7; 8 bases are shared with TRBD2. V dropped 3 bases and J dropped 3; count of bases not matched to a gene: 7. CDR3 length: 15 residues. The germline V gene has CDR1 SGHTA and CDR2 FQGNSA. CDR3 residues: CASSFPMGLGYEQYF. The CDR3 DNA follows: TGTGCCAGCAGCTTCCCAATGGGACTAGGCTACGAGCAGTACTTC.

This clonotype was recorded at least ten times. The rearrangement links TRBV5-1 to TRBJ2-1; D gene unclear. Germline V lookup: CDR1 SGHRS, CDR2 YFSETQ. V was clipped by 0 bases and J by 8 bases, with 3 bases between them. CDR3 length: 11 amino acids. CDR3 protein: CASSLEYEQFF. The DNA for the CDR3 is TGCGCCAGCAGCTTGGAGTATGAGCAGTTCTTC.

In its sample, this clonotype was seen once. The V and J genes are TRBV7-6 and TRBJ2-7; tentatively, D is TRBD2 (6 bases). The length of the CDR3 is 12 residues. Germline CDR1 SGHVS, CDR2 FNYEAQ. With 9 bases removed from V and 0 bases from J, the gap between germline ends came to 9 bases. CDR3 residues: CASAGPSYEQYF. The DNA of the CDR3 is TGTGCCAGTGCGGGACCCTCCTACGAGCAGTACTTC.

Concerning this clonotype itself: A much bigger clone sits one base away, suggesting this may be a read error. The chain couples TRBV12-3 or TRBV12-4 to TRBJ2-3, with D possibly matching TRBD2 (5 bases). The CDR3 is 13 amino acids. V was clipped by 11 bases and J by 6 bases, with 18 bases between them. The CDR3 sequence is CAASAGLLDTQYF. The CDR3 coding sequence is TGTGCCGCTTCCGCCGGACTTCTTGATACGCAGTATTTT.

This clonotype was seen many times. The rearrangement links TRBV20-1 to TRBJ2-1; D is tentatively TRBD1 or TRBD2 (5 bases each). This CDR3 is built from 15 residues. Trimming cost V 3 bases and J 0 bases, with 12 bases left between them. The germline V gene has CDR1 DFQATT and CDR2 SNEGSKA (reference sequence). As DNA, the CDR3 is TGCAGTGCTAGGGGGGTCAGGAGCTCCTACAATGAGCAGTTCTTC. It codes for CSARGVRSSYNEQFF.

This clonotype was counted many times. The chain couples TRBV12-3 or TRBV12-4 to TRBJ2-3; 8 nucleotides line up with TRBD2. V lost 6 bases to trimming and J lost 2 bases; unmatched junction nucleotides: 7. This CDR3 spans 15 amino acids. The CDR3 reads CASREQLADTDTQYF. CDR3 DNA: TGTGCCAGCAGAGAGCAACTAGCGGACACAGATACGCAGTATTTT.

This clonotype appeared a single time. The chain recombines TRBV11-2 with TRBJ2-7; D ambiguous. The CDR3 extends over 14 amino acids. Looked up from germline, CDR1 is SGHAT and CDR2 is FQNNGV. The V end was cut by 4 bases, the J end by 5 bases, with 15 bases between. The CDR3 bases are TGTGCCAGCAGCTACACCGACGGCCCTCACGAGCAGTACTTC. Encoded protein: CASSYTDGPHEQYF.

V usage is TRBV7-9 and J usage is TRBJ2-6; D ambiguous. Germline-derived CDR1 and CDR2 are SEHNR and FQNEAQ (reference sequence). CDR3 size: 17 residues. Trimming pared 1 base from V and 4 bases from J, leaving 14 bases between. CDR3 coding DNA: TGTGCCAGCAGCTTAGATGGTTGGAGAGCCGGGGCCAACGTCCTGACTTTC. Its protein is CASSLDGWRAGANVLTF.

This clonotype was counted a few times. The CDR3 sequence: CSGGRGQGVSSYNEQFF. In DNA form, the CDR3 reads TGCAGCGGAGGGCGGGGACAGGGTGTAAGCTCCTACAATGAGCAGTTCTTC. This rearrangement joins TRBV29-1 to TRBJ2-1; 9 bases agree with TRBD1. The germline CDR1 and CDR2 sequences are SQVTM and ANQGSEA. V lost 7 bases and J lost 0; bases outside the gene matches: 13. The CDR3 loop spans 17 amino acids.

The chain's CDR3 is CASSLNSGRAGSYNEQFF. CDR3 coding DNA: TGTGCCAGCAGCTTAAATAGCGGGAGGGCAGGCTCCTACAATGAGCAGTTCTTC. The J gene is TRBJ2-1, the V gene TRBV11-2, with 11 bases aligning to TRBD2. Trimming cost V 2 bases and J 0 bases; bases outside gene matches: 6. This CDR3 is 18 amino acids long. Germline V gene sequence: CDR1 SGHAT, CDR2 FQNNGV.

This clonotype was detected a few times. The rearrangement links TRBV29-1 to TRBJ2-2, with D possibly TRBD1 on 5 matching bases. Deletions cut 5 bases from V and 5 bases from J, with 12 bases between. CDR1 and CDR2 (germline): SQVTM, ANQGSEA. The CDR3 loop spans 13 amino acids. CDR3 sequence: CSVWNRLTGELFF. The CDR3 region has the DNA TGCAGCGTTTGGAACAGGCTGACCGGGGAGCTGTTTTTT.

The genes are TRBV3-1 and TRBJ2-5; D remains unclear. This CDR3 comprises 15 residues. In germline, CDR1 is LGHDT, CDR2 YNNKEL (reference sequence). Trimming removed 1 base from V and 5 bases from J, with 14 bases in between. In nucleotides, the CDR3 is TGTGCCAGCAGCCAAGGCAGTGGGGTGAGGGAGACCCAGTACTTC. It yields the protein CASSQGSGVRETQYF.

This clonotype was seen at least ten times. This chain joins TRBV29-1 and TRBJ2-3; TRBD1 matches 8 bases. This CDR3 has 13 amino acids. J lost 1 base, V lost 7 bases, and 4 bases had no gene match. CDR1 and CDR2 from the germline V gene are SQVTM and ANQGSEA. The CDR3 nucleotides are TGCAGCGCCTCAGGGGGCGGCACAGATACGCAGTATTTT. It encodes CSASGGGTDTQYF.

The chain is built from TRBV12-3 or TRBV12-4 and TRBJ2-5; D is ambiguous. The CDR3 covers 14 residues. V was pared by 5 bases and J by 2 bases, with 12 bases between. CDR3 sequence reads: CASSPDGPQETQYF. Here the CDR3 DNA reads TGTGCCAGCAGTCCGGACGGACCGCAAGAGACCCAGTACTTC.

This clonotype occurred many times. V usage is TRBV12-3 or TRBV12-4 and J usage is TRBJ1-2, with D unresolved. This CDR3 has 13 residues. Trimming shortened V by 3 bases and J by 2 bases, and 7 bases separated the two germline ends. CDR3 sequence (DNA): TGTGCCAGCAGTTTTGATGGGAACTATGGCTACACCTTC. Amino acid sequence: CASSFDGNYGYTF.

This rearrangement joins TRBV6-2 or TRBV6-3 to TRBJ2-7, with D perhaps matching TRBD1 (6 bases). Trimming took off 0 bases at V and 4 bases at J, with 25 bases between the two ends. The CDR3 has 19 residues. Germline V gene sequence: CDR1 MNHEY, CDR2 SVGEGT. The CDR3 bases are TGTGCCAGCAGTTACTCGAGGACAGCTCTCACACATATCGAGTACGAGCAGTACTTC. Residues: CASSYSRTALTHIEYEQYF.

This clonotype has more than one count but fewer than ten. This chain uses TRBV27 with TRBJ1-5, with D unclear. The germline V gene has CDR1 MNHEY and CDR2 SMNVEV (reference sequence). V dropped 7 bases and J dropped 3 bases, with 10 bases sitting between them. This CDR3 region has 13 residues. CDR3 bases: TGTGCCAGCACCCCTGGGCCCAATCAGCCCCAGCATTTT. This codes for CASTPGPNQPQHF.